This T cell receptor (beta chain) was obtained from a study of blood T cell repertoires in COVID-19. Turning to the study itself: The cDNA or gDNA used as material had been derived from T cells, B-cell-depleted T cells, or PBMCs.

The CDR3 has 15 amino acids. V shed 6 bases and J 2 bases; nucleotides not matched to a gene: 10. CDR1 and CDR2 (germline): SGHTA, FQGTGA. Per the authors' pipeline: The authors estimated nucleated cell counts from reference gene primer amplification. The protocol was immunoSEQ multiplex PCR, while the TCRdb copy is restricted to in-frame clones and leaves out a portion. V, J and clone size reflect that table, while D and trimming were determined from the DNA. In the table there are 80,000 to 100,000 clones, about 86% of which are singletons. The TCR originated in a woman older than 75 in a cohort sampled during active or convalescent COVID-19. V is TRBV7-3 and J is TRBJ2-7; the match to TRBD2 covers 7 bases. The sample consisted of peripheral blood. The DNA for the CDR3 is TGTGCCAGCAGTTCCACGCCGGGACTACCCTACGAGCAGTACTTC. It encodes CASSSTPGLPYEQYF. The full variable domain, with the rest looked up from reference TRBV7-3 and TRBJ2-7, is GAGVSQTPSNKVTEKGKYVELRCDPISGHTALYWYRQSLGQGPEFLIYFQGTGAADDSGLPNDRFFAVRPEGSVSTLKIQRTERGDSAVYLCASSSTPGLPYEQYFGPGTRLTVT.